The clone carrying this T cell receptor (beta chain) was detected only once. Its antigen remains unidentified. TCRdb's copy holds only in-frame clones and misses some; the assay was immunoSEQ multiplex PCR. The sample consists of roughly 13,000 clones, roughly 89% of them appearing once. This specimen belongs to a study of chemoradiotherapy in HPV16-positive cancers. Background on the study: Candidate HPV-specific clones and shared TCR motifs came from a couple of HPV16-positive patients. Study conclusions and caveats: Functional assays defining HPV-specific T cells used only two HPV16-positive patients. In HPV16-positive patients, HPV-responsive T-cell expansion tracked better recurrence-free survival. Non-HPV-specific T cells did not expand in tumors during treatment, whereas candidate HPV-specific clones and E7-related motifs did.

Trimming took off 1 base at V and 4 bases at J, with 8 bases between the two ends. The CDR3 sequence is 13 residues long. Per the germline V gene, CDR1 is SGHTS and CDR2 is YDEGEE. The V and J genes are TRBV5-8 and TRBJ1-1; D gene unclear. This sequence originates from a human donor with HPV-associated anogenital cancer. Here the sequenced sample was tumor tissue, taken from a patient who underwent chemoradiotherapy. CDR3 coding DNA: TGTGCCAGCAGCTTGACCCAAGGCACTGAAGCTTTCTTT. This translates into CASSLTQGTEAFF.